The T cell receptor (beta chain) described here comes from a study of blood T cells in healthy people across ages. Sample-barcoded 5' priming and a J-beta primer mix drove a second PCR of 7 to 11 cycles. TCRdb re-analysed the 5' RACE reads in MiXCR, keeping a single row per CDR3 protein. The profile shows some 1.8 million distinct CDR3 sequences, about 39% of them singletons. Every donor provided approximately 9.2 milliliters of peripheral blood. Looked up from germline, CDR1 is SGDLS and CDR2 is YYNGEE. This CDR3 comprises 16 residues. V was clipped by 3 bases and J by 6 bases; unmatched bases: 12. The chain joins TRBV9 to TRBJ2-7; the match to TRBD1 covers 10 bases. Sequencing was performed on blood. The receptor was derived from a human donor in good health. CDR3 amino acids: CASSASRDRGSPEQYF. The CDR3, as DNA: TGTGCCAGCAGCGCTTCCCGGGACAGGGGATCACCCGAGCAGTACTTC.